The clone carrying this T cell receptor (beta chain) was recorded at least ten times. This entry is derived from a study of response to subunit inactivated influenza vaccine. Via MiXCR, TCRdb re-called the RT-PCR reads, giving one row per CDR3 protein. The table lists around 190,000 distinct CDR3 sequences, about 10% of them singletons. Sequencing was performed on non-naive T cells sorted from PBMCs, taken on the day of vaccination. The sequence was obtained from a man over 45 who received an inactivated influenza vaccine.

This CDR3 is CASSQGGRGRRTEAFF. In DNA form, the CDR3 reads TGCGCCAGCAGCCAAGGCGGCAGGGGCCGGAGGACTGAAGCTTTCTTT. The chain couples TRBV4-1 to TRBJ1-1, with D possibly TRBD1 on 6 matching bases. The CDR3 is 16 amino acids. Germline V lookup: CDR1 MGHRA, CDR2 YSYEKL. Trimming took 1 base from V and 5 from J, leaving 17 bases between them.